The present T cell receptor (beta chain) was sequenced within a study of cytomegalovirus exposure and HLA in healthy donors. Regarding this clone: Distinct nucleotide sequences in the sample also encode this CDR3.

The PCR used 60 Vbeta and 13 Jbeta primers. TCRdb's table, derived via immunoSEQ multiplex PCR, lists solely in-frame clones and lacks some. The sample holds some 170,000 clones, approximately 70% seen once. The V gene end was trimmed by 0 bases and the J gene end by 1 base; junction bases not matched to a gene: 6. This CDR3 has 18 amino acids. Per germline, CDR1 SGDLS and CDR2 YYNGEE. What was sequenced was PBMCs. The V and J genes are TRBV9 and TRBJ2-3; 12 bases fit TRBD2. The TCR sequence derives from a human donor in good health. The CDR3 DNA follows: TGTGCCAGCAGCGTAGTAGCTAGCGGGGGGGCAGGCACAGATACGCAGTATTTT. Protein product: CASSVVASGGAGTDTQYF.